This T cell receptor (beta chain) was sequenced in a study of T-cell memory formation after mild COVID-19. Overall study context: Among the donors, TCR clusters were largely specific to each donor.

This clonotype was seen many times. What it binds is unknown. The CDR3 is 14 residues long. Trimming took 4 bases from V and 0 from J, leaving 11 bases between them. Germline CDR1 reads SGHRS; CDR2 reads YFSETQ. Study outcomes and limitations: SARS-CoV-2 specificity was not confirmed for second-wave clones peaking on day 37. Among contracting clones, CD4+ were mainly CM/EM and CD8+ enriched in EMRA.

Via MiXCR, TCRdb re-called the 5' RACE reads, giving one row per CDR3 protein. This sample has 130,000 to 150,000 distinct CDR3 sequences, with 6% found just once. The clonotype originates from an adult woman who had mild COVID-19 (a few samples of this study predate the infection). Cell type and time point are not known. This rearrangement joins TRBV5-1 to TRBJ2-7; D might be TRBD1 (6 bases). The sequenced material came from PBMCs or a T cell subset sorted from them (not recorded which). The CDR3, as DNA: TGCGCCAGCAGCATACAGGGAAACTCCTACGAGCAGTACTTC. Its translation: CASSIQGNSYEQYF.